The 13 T cell receptor beta chains presented below share a single source sample, sequenced in a study of tumor-infiltrating lymphocytes in primary liver carcinoma. RNA was extracted from whole blood without cell sorting, alongside germline DNA. Priming with a constant-region primer yielded TCR beta cDNA from 400 to 550 ng total RNA. The TCR beta library was amplified through three nested multiplex PCR rounds in a modified ARM-PCR procedure. Running 9 to 11 cycles apiece, the first two PCR rounds relied on TRBV1-TRBV30 forward primers together with a C-beta reverse primer. TCRdb itself ran the multiplex PCR reads through MiXCR, one entry per CDR3 protein. The sample shows 320,000 or so distinct CDR3 sequences, roughly 60% of them seen only once. The sequencing sample was made of peripheral blood. These TCRs come from a man between 40 and 49 years old with primary liver carcinoma and hepatitis B virus infection.

Regarding this clonotype: This CDR3 fails to terminate in the conserved phenylalanine or tryptophan, so it likely reflects a read error. The gene calls are TRBV11-3 and TRBJ2-3; a weak D match, TRBD1 (7 bases). Germline CDR1 and CDR2: SGHNT and YENEEA. The CDR3 spans 14 residues. CDR3 bases: TGTACCAGCAGCCGGGCAGGGGGGACAGATACGCAGTATTCT. Translated: CTSSRAGGTDTQYS.

A note on this clonotype: A much larger clone lies one base from this, so it may be a read error. This CDR3 fails to terminate in the conserved phenylalanine or tryptophan, so it likely reflects a read error. The CDR3 DNA sequence: TGCGCCAGCAGTGTAGTAGCGGGAGGGCCTTCAGATACGCAGTATTCT. This translates into CASSVVAGGPSDTQYS. The chain combines TRBV4-3 with TRBJ2-3; 11 nucleotides align to TRBD2. The CDR3 has 16 amino acids. V shed 6 bases and J 4 bases; nucleotides not matched to a gene: 9. Germline V lookup: CDR1 LGHNA, CDR2 YSLEER.

There are many counts of this clonotype. The rearrangement uses TRBV4-3 and TRBJ2-2, with a possible D match to TRBD1 (7 bases). The CDR3 contains 20 residues. The V end lost 1 base, the J end lost 0 bases, and 21 bases lay between the germline ends. CDR1 and CDR2 (germline): LGHNA, YSLEER. CDR3 sequence (DNA): TGCGCCAGCAGCCAAGCTGCCCTCTCAGGGGGAGGATCGAACACCGGGGAGCTGTTTTTT. It is translated as CASSQAALSGGGSNTGELFF.

As concerns this clonotype: With a much larger clone just one base away, this may be a read error. The chain combines TRBV4-1 with TRBJ2-3; D is unresolved. Per germline, CDR1 MGHRA and CDR2 YSYEKL. The length of the CDR3 is 15 residues. In DNA, the CDR3 is TGCGCCAGCAGCCAAGAGGGCAGTAGCACAGATACGCGGTATTTT. Translating gives CASSQEGSSTDTRYF.

This sequence joins TRBV5-4 and TRBJ2-6; no clear D. Trimming stripped 9 bases from V and 0 bases from J, with 19 bases between. The CDR3 sequence is 17 residues long. Looked up from germline, CDR1 is SGHNT and CDR2 is YYREEE (reference sequence). The CDR3 spells CATPVQYPLSGANVLTF. The DNA for the CDR3 is TGTGCCACCCCCGTACAGTACCCTCTCTCTGGGGCCAACGTCCTGACTTTC.

Notes on this clonotype: A much larger clone differs by one base, so this may be a read error. The rearrangement links TRBV10-3 to TRBJ2-3, with 11 bases identical to TRBD2. The CDR3 length is 14 residues. The trim removed 11 bases at V and 4 bases at J, leaving 8 bases unmatched. Germline V gives CDR1 ENHRY, CDR2 SYGVKD. CDR3 region: CAALGTSGPDTQYF. The CDR3, as DNA: TGTGCCGCACTTGGGACTAGCGGCCCAGATACGCAGTATTTT.

With respect to this clonotype: Compared with germline, one end of the junction differs, possibly owing to a read error. V and J are TRBV6-6 and TRBJ2-1; 9 nucleotides match TRBD2. The CDR3 is made up of 16 amino acids. The V gene's germline CDR1 is MNHNY and CDR2 SVGAGI (reference sequence). CDR3 nucleotide sequence: TGTGCCAGCAGTCCGTCCACAGCGGGAGGCGGCAATGCGCAGTTCTTC. This codes for CASSPSTAGGGNAQFF.

This clonotype is labeled medium-sized (0.01 to 0.1%). The rearrangement uses TRBV4-3 and TRBJ2-5, with D unclear. Deletions cut 1 base from V and 0 bases from J, with 9 bases between. The CDR3 sequence is 15 residues long. Germline assignment: CDR1 LGHNA and CDR2 YSLEER. CDR3 sequence (DNA): TGCGCCAGCAGCCAAGCTGTGGGCTACCAAGAGACCCAGTACTTC. Protein product: CASSQAVGYQETQYF.

This clonotype was observed at least ten times. This chain joins TRBV12-3 or TRBV12-4 and TRBJ1-2, with 7 bases fitting TRBD1. With 0 bases clipped from V and 8 bases from J, the junction kept 6 bases outside the gene matches. This CDR3 is built from 14 residues. DNA of the CDR3: TGTGCCAGCAGTTTAGCCCCAGGGGGAAAGGGCTACACCTTC. The encoded protein is CASSLAPGGKGYTF.

With respect to this clonotype: This may be a read error, as it is one base from a much larger clone. This chain uses TRBV12-3 or TRBV12-4 with TRBJ1-2; D gene ambiguous. This CDR3 has 13 residues. With 10 bases removed from V and 4 bases from J, the gap between germline ends came to 16 bases. CDR3 in amino acids: CATPGGSRYGYTF. CDR3 nucleotides: TGTGCCACCCCGGGCGGGAGTCGCTATGGCTACACCTTC.

Ten or more counts support this clonotype. The chain employs TRBV4-1 and TRBJ2-5; possibly TRBD2 for D (6 bases). Trimming cost V 4 bases and J 4 bases, with 13 bases left between them. The CDR3 sequence is 14 residues long. Germline CDR1 and CDR2: MGHRA and YSYEKL. In DNA form, the CDR3 reads TGCGCCAGCAGCCCGGGCGGGGTAGTAGAGACCCAGTACTTC. It translates to CASSPGGVVETQYF.

The chain recombines TRBV4-2 with TRBJ1-2, with D possibly being TRBD1 (5 bases). Per germline, CDR1 LGHNA and CDR2 YNFKEQ. V lost 0 bases and J 1 base, leaving 18 bases between the germline ends. The CDR3 consists of 18 residues. The DNA for the CDR3 is TGTGCCAGCAGCCAAGATCTCTGGACAACCGTGTTTAACTATGGCTACACCTTC. Protein product: CASSQDLWTTVFNYGYTF.

The chain joins TRBV19 to TRBJ2-1, with TRBD2 identical over 11 bases. Trimming at V came to 5 bases and at J to 2 bases, leaving 2 bases not matched to a gene. The germline V gene encodes CDR1 LNHDA and CDR2 SQIVND (reference sequence). This CDR3 contains 15 residues. The chain's CDR3 is CASSVAGGPYNEQFF. In DNA, the CDR3 is TGTGCCAGTAGTGTAGCGGGAGGGCCCTACAATGAGCAGTTCTTC.